These 26 T cell receptor beta chains originate from one sample sequenced in a study of blood T cell repertoires in COVID-19. The assay was immunoSEQ multiplex PCR, and TCRdb's table has in-frame clones only and misses some. This sample yields about 97,000 clones, of which approximately 87% are seen a single time; approximately 20% belongs to the top ten. Source material: peripheral blood. These receptors all come from a human donor in a cohort sampled during active COVID-19.

V usage is TRBV28 and J usage is TRBJ1-6; 12 bases agree with TRBD1. This CDR3 has 14 residues. Germline-derived CDR1 and CDR2 are MDHEN and SYDVKM. V shed 6 bases, J shed 9 bases, and the junction held 3 bases outside the gene matches. The CDR3 DNA is TGTGCCAGCAGGGCGGGACAGGGGGCTTCACCCCTCCACTTT. Amino acid sequence: CASRAGQGASPLHF. The variable domain in full, completed from reference TRBV28 and TRBJ1-6, reads DVKVTQSSRYLVKRTGEKVFLECVQDMDHENMFWYRQDPGLGLRLIYFSYDVKMKEKGDIPEGYSVSREKKERFSLILESASTNQTSMYLCASRAGQGASPLHFGNGTRLTVT.

The gene calls are TRBV7-3 and TRBJ2-3, with 7 nucleotides matching TRBD2. Trimming at V came to 5 bases and at J to 3 bases, leaving 8 bases not matched to a gene. This CDR3 contains 15 residues. CDR1 and CDR2 from the germline V gene are SGHTA and FQGTGA. CDR3 DNA: TGTGCCAGCAGCCCCGCTAGCGGAACAACAGATACGCAGTATTTT. Translation gives CASSPASGTTDTQYF.

This clone was found once. V is TRBV6-5 and J is TRBJ1-3; 7 bases align to TRBD1. Germline CDR1 and CDR2: MNHEY and SVGAGI. V was clipped by 6 bases and J by 2 bases; unmatched bases: 4. The CDR3 has 14 amino acids. CDR3 DNA: TGTGCCAGCAGGCGACAGGGCGCTGGAAACACCATATATTTT. Its protein product is CASRRQGAGNTIYF.

V gene TRBV5-6 combines with J gene TRBJ1-2; tentatively, D is TRBD1 (5 bases). Trimming took 4 bases from V and 2 from J, leaving 6 bases between them. Germline-derived CDR1 and CDR2 are SGHDT and YYEEEE. The CDR3 is 12 amino acids. The DNA of the CDR3 is TGTGCCAGCAGCACAGGAAACTATGGCTACACCTTC. Translated, it gives CASSTGNYGYTF.

The chain is built from TRBV9 and TRBJ2-7; 11 bases fit TRBD2. Germline CDR1 reads SGDLS; CDR2 reads YYNGEE. The CDR3 consists of 14 residues. After removal of 3 bases from V and 2 bases from J, the junction contained 1 base not matched to a gene. The CDR3 region is CASSEGLAAYEQYF. For the CDR3, the DNA is TGTGCCAGCAGCGAGGGACTAGCGGCCTACGAGCAGTACTTC.

This chain links TRBV6-5 with TRBJ1-1; possibly TRBD1 for D (5 bases). Trimming shortened V by 3 bases and J by 11 bases, and 16 bases separated the two germline ends. Germline lookup yields CDR1 MNHEY and CDR2 SVGAGI. There are 13 residues in the CDR3. CDR3 amino acids: CASSYGAEYSAFF. CDR3 nucleotide sequence: TGTGCCAGCAGTTATGGGGCAGAATATAGCGCTTTCTTT.

J is TRBJ1-1 and V is TRBV5-1; no reliable D call. CDR3 length equals 14 residues. Germline assignment: CDR1 SGHRS and CDR2 YFSETQ. V was cut by 4 bases and J by 3 bases, with 13 bases left in between. Here the CDR3 reads CASSPHPGDTEAFF. Written as DNA, the CDR3 is TGCGCCAGCAGCCCCCACCCCGGGGACACTGAAGCTTTCTTT.

The chain recombines TRBV19 with TRBJ1-2; the match to TRBD1 covers 7 bases. Germline trimming cut 6 bases from V and 4 bases from J; bases unmatched to any gene: 2. Looked up from germline, CDR1 is LNHDA and CDR2 is SQIVND (reference sequence). The CDR3 has 12 amino acids. The CDR3 bases are TGTGCCAGTAGGGACAGGCTCTATGGCTACACCTTC. Amino acid sequence: CASRDRLYGYTF.

The V call is TRBV3-1 (or the pseudogene TRBV3-2), the J call TRBJ2-1; D might be TRBD2 (6 bases). V lost 3 bases and J 4 bases, leaving 16 bases between the germline ends. Germline lookup yields CDR1 LGHDT and CDR2 YNNKEL (reference sequence). CDR3 length: 16 amino acids. As DNA, the CDR3 is TGTGCCAGCAGCCACCTTAGCGGCCCTGGGTACAATGAGCAGTTCTTC. Translation gives CASSHLSGPGYNEQFF.

The gene calls are TRBV19 and TRBJ2-3, with 8 positions matching TRBD2. Germline-derived CDR1 and CDR2 are LNHDA and SQIVND (reference sequence). CDR3 size: 17 residues. Trimming took 3 bases from V and 4 from J; bases not matched to a gene: 12. The CDR3 loop reads CASSINGPSGSADTQYF. Here the CDR3 DNA reads TGTGCCAGTAGTATTAACGGTCCTAGCGGGTCCGCAGATACGCAGTATTTT.

This rearrangement joins TRBV6-4 to TRBJ2-1, with TRBD2 as a possible D gene (6 bases). The length of the CDR3 is 16 residues. With 0 bases removed from V and 6 bases from J, the gap between germline ends came to 15 bases. Per germline, CDR1 MRHNA and CDR2 SNTAGT. The CDR3 here is CASSDSGTPRANEQFF. Written as DNA, the CDR3 is TGTGCCAGCAGTGACTCTGGGACTCCCAGGGCCAATGAGCAGTTCTTC.

V usage is TRBV4-3 and J usage is TRBJ1-6, with D possibly being TRBD1 (5 bases). The CDR3 length is 15 residues. V was cut by 5 bases and J by 10 bases, with 18 bases left in between. Germline lookup yields CDR1 LGHNA and CDR2 YSLEER. This CDR3 is CASSTAAGDGSPLHF. The CDR3 bases are TGCGCCAGCAGCACGGCCGCGGGGGATGGCTCACCCCTCCACTTT.

This clone appeared once. The V call is TRBV29-1, the J call TRBJ2-1, with TRBD2 matching 7 bases. V shed 7 bases, J shed 3 bases, and the junction held 12 bases outside the gene matches. The germline CDR1 and CDR2 sequences are SQVTM and ANQGSEA. The CDR3 is 15 residues long. CDR3 nucleotides: TGCAGCGCCGAACGCGGGAGTCGAGGCTACAATGAGCAGTTCTTC. The encoded protein is CSAERGSRGYNEQFF.

This chain uses TRBV2 with TRBJ2-7; 10 positions agree with TRBD2. The length of the CDR3 is 16 residues. With V trimmed by 0 bases and J by 3 bases, 5 bases remained unmatched. Looked up from germline, CDR1 is SNHLY and CDR2 is FYNNEI. CDR3: CASSEAILAGFYEQYF. Here the CDR3 DNA reads TGTGCCAGCAGTGAAGCCATACTAGCGGGGTTCTACGAGCAGTACTTC.

The J gene is TRBJ2-7, the V gene TRBV5-4, with D possibly TRBD2 on 6 matching bases. V lost 0 bases and J 5 bases, leaving 21 bases between the germline ends. Germline assignment: CDR1 SGHNT and CDR2 YYREEE (reference sequence). CDR3 length equals 17 residues. In nucleotides, the CDR3 is TGTGCCAGCAGCTTGGGACGGGAGTCCTCCCGGTTCCACGAGCAGTACTTC. Its protein product is CASSLGRESSRFHEQYF.

V is TRBV5-1 and J is TRBJ2-6, with D possibly TRBD1 on 5 matching bases. The V and J ends lost 0 bases and 3 bases respectively, with 19 bases between them. Germline CDR1 and CDR2: SGHRS and YFSETQ. The CDR3 is made up of 19 amino acids. The CDR3 protein is CASSLGITGDPLGANVLTF. In nucleotides, the CDR3 is TGCGCCAGCAGCTTGGGAATCACAGGCGACCCTCTTGGGGCCAACGTCCTGACTTTC.

This clone came up a few times. The chain combines TRBV7-7 with TRBJ2-5; D possibly corresponds to TRBD1 (5 bases). The germline CDR1 and CDR2 sequences are SSHAT and FNYEAQ (reference sequence). The CDR3 totals 15 residues. Trimming removed 3 bases at V and 0 bases at J, with 11 bases between. CDR3: CASSLGRVYQETQYF. CDR3 coding DNA: TGTGCCAGCAGCTTGGGCAGGGTGTACCAAGAGACCCAGTACTTC. Based on the CDR3 plus reference TRBV7-7 and TRBJ2-5, the full variable domain is GAGVSQSPRYKVTKRGQDVTLRCDPISSHATLYWYQQALGQGPEFLTYFNYEAQPDKSGLPSDRFSAERPEGSISTLTIQRTEQRDSAMYRCASSLGRVYQETQYFGPGTRLLVL.

The chain links TRBV10-2 to TRBJ1-2; possible D gene TRBD1, 5 bases. Germline V gene sequence: CDR1 WSHSY, CDR2 SAAADI. The V end lost 3 bases, the J end lost 8 bases, and 10 bases lay between the germline ends. The CDR3 is 12 amino acids. In DNA form, the CDR3 reads TGCGCCAGCAGTGACAGGGCTGGGGGCTACACCTTC. Encoded protein: CASSDRAGGYTF.

V and J are TRBV2 and TRBJ2-2, with 11 bases aligning to TRBD2. CDR1 SNHLY and CDR2 FYNNEI come from the germline V gene. The CDR3 extends over 15 amino acids. Germline trimming cut 6 bases from V and 5 bases from J; bases unmatched to any gene: 5. The chain's CDR3 is CASRPLAGVTGELFF. In nucleotides, the CDR3 is TGTGCCAGCAGGCCACTAGCGGGAGTGACCGGGGAGCTGTTTTTT.

About this clone itself: One end of the junction varies from germline; a read error may be responsible. V gene TRBV6-5 combines with J gene TRBJ2-3, with 7 bases matching TRBD2. The CDR3 is 14 residues long. Germline V gives CDR1 MNHEY, CDR2 SVGAGI. The CDR3 region is CASSDSSGMDTQYF. The CDR3 DNA follows: TGTGCCAGCAGTGACTCTAGCGGCATGGATACGCAGTATTTT.

This clone is a singleton in its sample. The J gene is TRBJ2-1, the V gene TRBV20-1, with TRBD2 matching 8 bases. Germline V gene sequence: CDR1 DFQATT, CDR2 SNEGSKA (reference sequence). Unmatched junction bases numbered 8, after V lost 3 bases and J lost 1 base. The CDR3 length is 16 residues. Here the CDR3 reads CSASGREVASYNEQFF. CDR3 nucleotides: TGCAGTGCTAGTGGGCGGGAGGTGGCGTCCTACAATGAGCAGTTCTTC.

The V gene is TRBV5-5, the J gene TRBJ2-5; D uncertain. V lost 0 bases, J lost 2 bases, and 2 bases lay in between. Germline V gene data show CDR1 as SGHKS and CDR2 as YYEKEE (reference sequence). This CDR3 is built from 12 residues. Here the CDR3 DNA reads TGTGCCAGCAGCTTGGCTCAAGAGACCCAGTACTTC. This encodes CASSLAQETQYF.

This rearrangement joins TRBV2 to TRBJ1-1; 9 nucleotides align to TRBD1. The germline gives CDR1 SNHLY, CDR2 FYNNEI. After removal of 6 bases from V and 3 bases from J, the junction contained 17 bases not matched to a gene. The CDR3 contains 18 residues. The CDR3 spells CASRSSPGQGRGHTEAFF. CDR3 in DNA: TGTGCCAGCAGATCTTCGCCAGGACAGGGGAGGGGGCACACTGAAGCTTTCTTT.

The chain combines TRBV2 with TRBJ2-7; D is ambiguous. This CDR3 contains 14 residues. V lost 1 base and J 0 bases, leaving 7 bases between the germline ends. Germline CDR1 is SNHLY and CDR2 is FYNNEI. The CDR3 region is CASSEGSLSYEQYF. The CDR3 coding sequence is TGTGCCAGCAGTGAAGGCAGTCTCTCCTACGAGCAGTACTTC.

The J gene is TRBJ1-1, the V gene TRBV4-1; D not certain. This CDR3 is 13 amino acids long. Between the trimmed V and J ends, which lost 0 bases and 5 bases, there was a span of 7 bases. CDR1 is MGHRA, CDR2 YSYEKL, per germline. CDR3 nucleotide sequence: TGCGCCAGCAGCCAAGATCTCGGGACTGAAGCTTTCTTT. Its translation: CASSQDLGTEAFF.

This sequence joins TRBV3-1 (or the pseudogene TRBV3-2) and TRBJ2-7; D unresolved. Trimming removed 1 base from V and 5 bases from J, with 9 bases in between. Germline CDR1 reads LGHDT; CDR2 reads YNNKEL (reference sequence). This CDR3 has 13 amino acids. CDR3 DNA: TGTGCCAGCAGCCAAGGTAGATTTAACGAGCAGTACTTC. The encoded protein is CASSQGRFNEQYF.